These 30 T cell receptor beta chains came from one sample sequenced in a study of cytomegalovirus exposure and HLA in healthy donors. The PCR employed 60 Vbeta primers together with 13 Jbeta primers. The protocol was immunoSEQ multiplex PCR, while the TCRdb copy is restricted to in-frame clones and leaves out a portion. This sample has over 150,000 clones, with around 80% found just once. Sequenced: PBMCs. All receptors come from a man aged 18 to 35 in good health and CMV-seronegative.

This chain joins TRBV30 and TRBJ2-7; 7 bases map to TRBD1. The germline V gene encodes CDR1 GTSNPN and CDR2 SVGIG (reference sequence). V dropped 0 bases and J dropped 5; count of bases not matched to a gene: 7. The CDR3 length is 14 residues. For the CDR3, the DNA is TGTGCCTGGAGTGTTAACAGGGGACAACACGAGCAGTACTTC. Its translation: CAWSVNRGQHEQYF.

V gene TRBV10-3 combines with J gene TRBJ1-5; 7 nucleotides align to TRBD1. CDR1 is ENHRY and CDR2 is SYGVKD in the germline V gene. J was trimmed by 5 bases and V by 3 bases; bases with no gene match: 7. CDR3 size: 15 residues. CDR3 nucleotide sequence: TGTGCCATCAGTGACCAGGGGGTAACTCATCAGCCCCAGCATTTT. This codes for CAISDQGVTHQPQHF.

The rearrangement uses TRBV9 and TRBJ1-1; D remains unclear. Germline lookup yields CDR1 SGDLS and CDR2 YYNGEE. CDR3 size: 13 residues. V was cut by 0 bases and J by 1 base, with 4 bases left in between. CDR3 coding DNA: TGTGCCAGCAGCGTAGAAGCGAACACTGAAGCTTTCTTT. It specifies CASSVEANTEAFF.

The V call is TRBV30, the J call TRBJ2-7; TRBD1 matches 9 bases. The CDR3 length is 13 residues. The V gene's germline CDR1 is GTSNPN and CDR2 SVGIG (reference sequence). The J segment lost 2 bases and the V segment lost 3 bases, leaving 2 bases of the junction unmatched. Written as DNA, the CDR3 is TGTGCCTGGAGGGGGACAGGGCCCTACGAGCAGTACTTC. This gives the protein CAWRGTGPYEQYF.

This clone was recorded only once. This chain joins TRBV19 and TRBJ2-7; D ambiguous. CDR1 and CDR2 from the germline V gene are LNHDA and SQIVND (reference sequence). V was pared by 4 bases and J by 3 bases, with 7 bases between. The CDR3 runs to 12 residues. In nucleotides, the CDR3 is TGTGCCAGTAGTAACCTACTCTACGAGCAGTACTTC. It yields the protein CASSNLLYEQYF.

This chain uses TRBV5-5 with TRBJ2-7; TRBD1 matches at 9 bases. V lost 0 bases, J lost 7 bases, and 8 bases stayed unmatched. The CDR3 sequence is 15 residues long. Germline loops: CDR1 SGHKS, CDR2 YYEKEE (reference sequence). The CDR3 loop reads CASSLEGGTGLEQYF. The CDR3 DNA reads TGTGCCAGCAGCTTGGAGGGTGGGACAGGGCTGGAGCAGTACTTC.

This clone was picked up a small number of times. CDR3 sequence: CASNPDTAGNEQFF. The CDR3 DNA is TGTGCCAGCAACCCCGATACGGCAGGAAATGAGCAGTTCTTC. V is TRBV2 and J is TRBJ2-1, with unresolved D. Trimming took off 7 bases at V and 7 bases at J, with 17 bases between the two ends. The CDR3 sequence is 14 residues long. Germline V gene data show CDR1 as SNHLY and CDR2 as FYNNEI.

A single count supports this clone. This chain joins TRBV13 and TRBJ2-5, with 7 nucleotides matching TRBD1. TRBJ2-7 matches the DNA end more closely, so the J call is doubtful. Germline CDR1 reads PRHDT; CDR2 reads FYEKMQ (reference sequence). This CDR3 has 15 amino acids. For the CDR3, the DNA is TGTGCCAGCAGCTACAGGGGTTATAGCCTCGGCGAGCAGTACTTC. Translation: CASSYRGYSLGEQYF.

The V gene is TRBV6-5, the J gene TRBJ1-3, with D possibly being TRBD1 (6 bases). The CDR3 loop spans 15 amino acids. Looked up from germline, CDR1 is MNHEY and CDR2 is SVGAGI. Trimming cost V 5 bases and J 3 bases, with 14 bases left between them. CDR3 in amino acids: CASSKRGTGGNTIYF. The CDR3 DNA follows: TGTGCCAGCAGTAAAAGGGGGACGGGTGGAAACACCATATATTTT.

This chain links TRBV7-2 with TRBJ2-5, with 8 nucleotides matching TRBD1. In germline, CDR1 is SGHTA, CDR2 FQGNSA. With V trimmed by 3 bases and J by 2 bases, 2 bases remained unmatched. This CDR3 has 14 residues. CDR3 sequence (DNA): TGTGCCAGCAGCTTGAACAGGGGGCAAGAGACCCAGTACTTC. Encoded protein: CASSLNRGQETQYF. Based on the CDR3 plus reference TRBV7-2 and TRBJ2-5, the full variable domain is GAGVSQSPSNKVTEKGKDVELRCDPISGHTALYWYRQSLGQGLEFLIYFQGNSAPDKSGLPSDRFSAERTGGSVSTLTIQRTQQEDSAVYLCASSLNRGQETQYFGPGTRLLVL.

In its sample, this clone was seen a few times. The V gene is TRBV5-6, the J gene TRBJ2-1; D is perhaps TRBD1 (6 bases). This CDR3 comprises 15 residues. Germline CDR1 SGHDT, CDR2 YYEEEE. Trimming took 0 bases from V and 8 from J, leaving 15 bases between them. The CDR3 is CASSLEGTGYDEQFF. In nucleotides, the CDR3 is TGTGCCAGCAGCTTGGAGGGCACAGGGTACGATGAGCAGTTCTTC.

This clone was observed once. This chain uses TRBV9 with TRBJ1-3, with D possibly matching TRBD1 (6 bases). Trimming took 5 bases from V and 2 from J, leaving 14 bases between them. The CDR3 is made up of 15 amino acids. CDR1 is SGDLS and CDR2 is YYNGEE in the germline V gene. The CDR3 is CASSYTGTAGNTIYF. The CDR3 DNA reads TGTGCCAGCAGTTACACAGGGACGGCTGGAAACACCATATATTTT. Combining the CDR3 with reference TRBV9 and TRBJ1-3 gives the whole variable domain DSGVTQTPKHLITATGQRVTLRCSPRSGDLSVYWYQQSLDQGLQFLIQYYNGEERAKGNILERFSAQQFPDLHSELNLSSLELGDSALYFCASSYTGTAGNTIYFGEGSWLTVV.

J is TRBJ2-3 and V is TRBV6-6; no clear D gene. Germline loops: CDR1 MNHNY, CDR2 SVGAGI (reference sequence). CDR3 size: 15 residues. Deletions cut 6 bases from V and 1 base from J, with 14 bases between. Written as DNA, the CDR3 is TGTGCCAGCAGGTCTCCGGAGTTGGGCACAGATACGCAGTATTTT. Amino acid sequence: CASRSPELGTDTQYF.

The chain is built from TRBV6-5 and TRBJ1-1; 8 nucleotides agree with TRBD1. The ends lost 4 bases at V and 5 bases at J; junction bases unmatched: 9. Germline V CDR1 and CDR2: MNHEY, SVGAGI. CDR3 length: 15 residues. CDR3 sequence: CASSSPRQGWTEAFF. The DNA for the CDR3 is TGTGCCAGCAGTTCACCGAGACAGGGGTGGACTGAAGCTTTCTTT.

In its sample, this clone was seen a few times. The rearrangement joins TRBV7-9 to TRBJ2-4; weak D call: TRBD2 (6 bases). Germline CDR1 and CDR2: SEHNR and FQNEAQ (reference sequence). The germline V and J ends were trimmed by 6 bases and 0 bases, with 18 bases remaining between them. There are 17 residues in the CDR3. The CDR3 nucleotides are TGTGCCAGCAGGGAGGGGACTGGCGGGTCAGCCAAAAACATTCAGTACTTC. Residues: CASREGTGGSAKNIQYF.

CDR3 DNA: TGTGCCAGTAACTTCGACCCTCGGGACACTGGAAACACCATATATTTT. It is translated as CASNFDPRDTGNTIYF. V and J are TRBV19 and TRBJ1-3, with a possible D match to TRBD1 (6 bases). Germline V gene sequence: CDR1 LNHDA, CDR2 SQIVND (reference sequence). V was shortened by 7 bases and J by 2 bases, with 18 bases between the two germline ends. There are 16 residues in the CDR3.

The chain couples TRBV6-6 to TRBJ1-1; the D is unclear. Deletions cut 7 bases from V and 3 bases from J, with 6 bases between. This CDR3 has 11 amino acids. Germline loops: CDR1 MNHNY, CDR2 SVGAGI (reference sequence). The CDR3 DNA sequence: TGTGCCAGCAAGAGGGACACTGAAGCTTTCTTT. Translated: CASKRDTEAFF.

The chain has TRBV11-2 and TRBJ2-7; possibly TRBD1 for D (6 bases). With 1 base removed from V and 4 bases from J, the gap between germline ends came to 11 bases. Germline V gene data show CDR1 as SGHAT and CDR2 as FQNNGV. The CDR3 contains 14 residues. The CDR3 nucleotides are TGTGCCAGCAGCTTAGTACCTGGACAGTACGAGCAGTACTTC. Translating gives CASSLVPGQYEQYF.

The chain recombines TRBV19 with TRBJ1-5; possibly TRBD1 for D (5 bases). This CDR3 has 16 amino acids. Germline CDR1 and CDR2: LNHDA and SQIVND (reference sequence). With 2 bases removed from V and 2 bases from J, the gap between germline ends came to 13 bases. CDR3 sequence: CASSIMGTPRNQPQHF. CDR3 nucleotides: TGTGCCAGTAGTATAATGGGGACTCCCCGCAATCAGCCCCAGCATTTT.

V usage is TRBV30 and J usage is TRBJ2-7, with a possible D match to TRBD1 (5 bases). The ends were cut back, 4 bases at V and 3 bases at J, with 7 bases in the middle. Germline CDR1 GTSNPN, CDR2 SVGIG (reference sequence). The length of the CDR3 is 11 residues. CDR3 nucleotides: TGTGCCTGGACCAGGGACTACGAGCAGTACTTC. Protein product: CAWTRDYEQYF.

This rearrangement joins TRBV4-3 to TRBJ2-7; 13 bases agree with TRBD2. V was clipped by 5 bases and J by 5 bases; unmatched bases: 3. The CDR3 is made up of 14 amino acids. Germline lookup yields CDR1 LGHNA and CDR2 YSLEER. Here the CDR3 reads CASSWTSGSHEQYF. The CDR3 DNA is TGCGCCAGCAGCTGGACTAGCGGGAGCCACGAGCAGTACTTC.

This chain uses TRBV5-1 with TRBJ2-5, with 7 positions matching TRBD2. Germline V gives CDR1 SGHRS, CDR2 YFSETQ. The CDR3 length is 15 residues. Losses at the gene ends were 0 bases for V and 2 bases for J; bases not matched to a gene: 4. The CDR3 is CASSLGSGRQETQYF. The CDR3 coding sequence is TGCGCCAGCAGCTTGGGTAGCGGGCGTCAAGAGACCCAGTACTTC.

V usage is TRBV10-3 and J usage is TRBJ1-2; weak D call: TRBD1 (6 bases). CDR1 ENHRY and CDR2 SYGVKD come from the germline V gene. Trimming took 10 bases from V and 4 from J, leaving 19 bases between them. The CDR3 has 14 residues. CDR3 protein: CATRGEGTRYGYTF. CDR3 bases: TGTGCCACCCGCGGGGAGGGGACACGCTATGGCTACACCTTC.

This chain links TRBV10-3 with TRBJ1-3; D unresolved. Germline CDR1 is ENHRY and CDR2 is SYGVKD. Trimming removed 6 bases from V and 0 bases from J, with 9 bases in between. This CDR3 is built from 14 residues. In nucleotides, the CDR3 is TGTGCCATCAGGGAAGACACCTCTGGAAACACCATATATTTT. Protein product: CAIREDTSGNTIYF.

The chain combines TRBV5-8 with TRBJ2-7, with 7 bases that match TRBD1. CDR1 is SGHTS, CDR2 YDEGEE, per germline. J lost 2 bases, V lost 3 bases, and 2 bases had no gene match. The length of the CDR3 is 13 residues. Here the CDR3 reads CASSSGQPYEQYF. CDR3 DNA: TGTGCCAGCAGCTCGGGACAGCCCTACGAGCAGTACTTC.

The V call is TRBV19, the J call TRBJ2-7, with 10 bases lining up with TRBD2. V trimming: 8 bases; J trimming: 3 bases; junction bases outside the gene matches: 4. CDR1 is LNHDA, CDR2 SQIVND, per germline (reference sequence). The CDR3 has 13 amino acids. The CDR3: CASAWTSGYEQYF. Here the CDR3 DNA reads TGTGCCAGTGCCTGGACTAGCGGCTACGAGCAGTACTTC.

CDR3 in amino acids: CASSLARGYNEQFF. CDR3 nucleotide sequence: TGTGCCAGCAGCTTGGCTAGGGGATACAATGAGCAGTTCTTC. The rearrangement uses TRBV11-2 and TRBJ2-1; a possible D gene is TRBD1 (5 bases). Germline CDR1 is SGHAT and CDR2 is FQNNGV. The CDR3 is 14 amino acids. Trimming cost V 3 bases and J 4 bases, with 10 bases left between them.

The V and J genes are TRBV28 and TRBJ2-7; tentative D call: TRBD1 (6 bases). CDR1 is MDHEN, CDR2 SYDVKM, per germline. The CDR3 spans 14 residues. The CDR3, as DNA: TGTTCAAACACTTTGGGGGCAGTTGCCTACGAGCAGTACTTC. As protein: CSNTLGAVAYEQYF.

V and J are TRBV19 and TRBJ2-2; 7 nucleotides agree with TRBD2. Germline V gives CDR1 LNHDA, CDR2 SQIVND (reference sequence). CDR3 length: 14 residues. Unmatched junction bases numbered 11, after V lost 10 bases and J lost 6 bases. The CDR3 here is CAKAGPAGSGELFF. CDR3 sequence (DNA): TGTGCCAAAGCGGGACCAGCAGGGTCCGGGGAGCTGTTTTTT.

The chain links TRBV5-1 to TRBJ2-2, with 11 bases identical to TRBD2. The junction had 5 bases not matched to a gene; V was cut back by 7 bases and J by 6 bases. This CDR3 has 14 residues. The germline V gene has CDR1 SGHRS and CDR2 YFSETQ. The CDR3 region is CASYSGRAAGELFF. In DNA, the CDR3 is TGCGCCAGCTATAGCGGGAGGGCCGCCGGGGAGCTGTTTTTT.